Listed below are T cell receptor beta chains from one sample, sequenced in a study of cytotoxic CD8 clonotypes in ibrutinib-treated CLL. Libraries were prepared by immunoSEQ multiplex PCR; TCRdb keeps only in-frame clonotypes and omits some of them. The table records 40,000 to 55,000 clones, approximately 87% of them present only once. The sequenced sample was PBMCs, obtained after 24 months of ibrutinib treatment. The receptors here all came from a human donor with chronic lymphocytic leukemia. The CDR3 runs from the conserved cysteine through the conserved F or W. The D gene is left open where the match is weak. Size tells how often a clone was seen (once, few, many) or the class of an expanded clone, and some rows leave it out.

TRBJ1-2 | TRBV6-1 | . | . | TGTGCCAGCAGTGACGGAGAAAACTATGGCTACACCTTC | CASSDGENYGYTF
TRBJ2-2 | TRBV7-8 | . | once | TGTGCCAGCAGCTTAGTAGACACCGGGGAGCTGTTTTTT | CASSLVDTGELFF
TRBJ2-7 | TRBV28 | . | . | TGTGCCAGCAGTTTAAATGCAGGGAACTACGAGCAGTACTTC | CASSLNAGNYEQYF
TRBJ2-2 | TRBV6-4 | . | . | TGTGCCAGCCGGGACATCAACACCGGGGAGCTGTTTTTT | CASRDINTGELFF
TRBJ2-7 | TRBV27 | . | . | TGTGCCAGCAGATCTTTCCTCACCAGCTCCTACGAGCAGTACTTC | CASRSFLTSSYEQYF
TRBJ1-5 | TRBV2 | . | few | TGTGCCAGCAAGCCTAGCAATCAGCCCCAGCATTTT | CASKPSNQPQHF
TRBJ1-1 | TRBV7-6 | . | . | TGTGCCAGCAGCTTAGGGGGGGCCCGGAACACTGAAGCTTTCTTT | CASSLGGARNTEAFF
TRBJ1-1 | TRBV5-1 | . | . | TGCGCCAGCTGGATGGGGACACTGAACACTGAAGCTTTCTTT | CASWMGTLNTEAFF
TRBJ2-2 | TRBV11-2 | TRBD1 | . | TGTGCCACCACCCACCGGGACAGGGGATCCGGGGAGCTGTTTTTT | CATTHRDRGSGELFF
TRBJ2-2 | TRBV7-3 | . | . | TGTGCCAGCAGTGGACAAGGGGGTTCCGGGGAGCTGTTTTTT | CASSGQGGSGELFF
TRBJ2-1 | TRBV19 | . | . | TGTGCCAGTAGCAACAGCTACAATGAGCAGTTCTTC | CASSNSYNEQFF
TRBJ2-5 | TRBV7-2 | TRBD2 | . | TGTGCCAGCAGCTCGGGACTAGCGGGAGTATCCCAAGAGACCCAGTACTTC | CASSSGLAGVSQETQYF
TRBJ1-5 | TRBV19 | . | . | TGTGCCAGTACCTCCCGGGGGGCGGTGAGCAATCAGCCCCAGCATTTT | CASTSRGAVSNQPQHF
TRBJ1-4 | TRBV7-9 | TRBD1 | . | TGTGCCAGCAGCTTGGGGGACAGGAATGAAAAACTGTTTTTT | CASSLGDRNEKLFF
TRBJ1-5 | TRBV27 | TRBD1 | . | TGTGCCAGCAGTCCCGGGACAGGGGGCAATCAGCCCCAGCATTTT | CASSPGTGGNQPQHF
TRBJ2-7 | TRBV18 | . | . | TGTGCCAGCTCATTACTACAGGGTTTCGACGAGCAGTACTTC | CASSLLQGFDEQYF
TRBJ2-7 | TRBV28 | TRBD2 | . | TGTGCCAGCAGGGGTAGCGGGCTCTACGAGCAGTACTTC | CASRGSGLYEQYF
TRBJ2-5 | TRBV5-3 | . | . | TGTGCCAGAAGCTTGGCCAACGGGTTACAAGAGACCCAGTACTTC | CARSLANGLQETQYF
TRBJ2-7 | TRBV7-2 | . | few | TGTGCCAGCAGCTTAAGTAGACTGAACTCCTACGAGCAGTACTTC | CASSLSRLNSYEQYF
TRBJ1-2 | TRBV6-5 | . | . | TGTGCCAGCAGTTACGCCAACAGGGAGGGAAATGGCTACACCTTC | CASSYANREGNGYTF
TRBJ2-4 | TRBV28 | . | . | TGTGCCAGCAGTTTCTTCGCAGCCAAAAACATTCAGTACTTC | CASSFFAAKNIQYF
TRBJ1-2 | TRBV5-4 | . | . | TGTGCCAGCAGGTCCGTAGGGGTTGACTATGGCTACACCTTC | CASRSVGVDYGYTF
TRBJ1-1 | TRBV7-3 | . | once | TGTGCCAGCAGCTTAAACCCGATAACAGGCACTGAAGCTTTCTTT | CASSLNPITGTEAFF
TRBJ2-5 | TRBV6-5 | . | . | TGTGCCAGCAGGGCATCTGGGTCGGAGACCCAGTACTTC | CASRASGSETQYF
TRBJ2-3 | TRBV5-1 | . | . | TGCGCCAGCAGCGAATCGCACAAACTAGGCACAGATACGCAGTATTTT | CASSESHKLGTDTQYF
TRBJ2-3 | TRBV5-5 | . | few | TGTGCCAGCAGCCCAGAGACAGCATATTTCACAGATACGCAGTATTTT | CASSPETAYFTDTQYF
TRBJ2-2 | TRBV19 | . | . | TGTGCCAGTACCCACGGACTGACCGGGGAGCTGTTTTTT | CASTHGLTGELFF
TRBJ1-4 | TRBV5-1 | . | . | TGCGCCAGCAGCACCGAGGGGGTAAATGAAAAACTGTTTTTT | CASSTEGVNEKLFF
TRBJ2-1 | TRBV5-1 | . | . | TGCGCCAGCAGTTCCGGGATGAGGGGTGAGCAGTTCTTC | CASSSGMRGEQFF
TRBJ2-7 | TRBV10-3 | . | . | TGTGCCATCAGTGAAGACTACGAGCAGTACTTC | CAISEDYEQYF
TRBJ2-4 | TRBV28 | . | few | TGTGCCAGCAGGAGCAGTGGGCTAGCCAAAAACATTCAGTACTTC | CASRSSGLAKNIQYF
TRBJ1-2 | TRBV4-1 | . | . | TGCGCCAGCAGCCCCCTGGCCAACTATGGCTACACCTTC | CASSPLANYGYTF
TRBJ2-1 | TRBV5-6 | . | . | TGTGCCAGCAGCCCCTCGAGGACGCGGGTGGAAAATGAGCAGTTCTTC | CASSPSRTRVENEQFF
TRBJ2-2 | TRBV2 | . | . | TGTGCCAGCAGTCCCGGGACTTTCACCGGGGAGCTGTTTTTT | CASSPGTFTGELFF
TRBJ2-7 | TRBV6-1 | . | . | TGTGCCAGCAGTGAGGCCAGGGGGGCCTACGAGCAGTACTTC | CASSEARGAYEQYF
TRBJ2-2 | TRBV9 | TRBD2 | . | TGTGCCAGCAGCGTAGCATCCCTAGCGGCCAACACCGGGGAGCTGTTTTTT | CASSVASLAANTGELFF
TRBJ2-6 | TRBV7-9 | . | . | TGTGCCAGCCTCTCCTCCGGGGCCAACGTCCTGACTTTC | CASLSSGANVLTF
TRBJ2-7 | TRBV6-5 | . | . | TGTGCCAGCAGTTACTCTGCGGGGCCCTCCTACGAGCAGTACTTC | CASSYSAGPSYEQYF
TRBJ2-7 | TRBV7-5 | . | once | TGTGTCAGAAGCCCGAAGCCAGCCGGAGGCCCCTACGAGCAGTACTTC | CVRSPKPAGGPYEQYF
TRBJ2-1 | TRBV11-3 | TRBD1 | . | TGTGCCAGCAGCCATGGGCCGGGACAGCGCAATGAGCAGTTCTTC | CASSHGPGQRNEQFF
TRBJ1-3 | TRBV6-5 | . | . | TGTGCCAGCAGTTACGGACCAGGGACGTCTGGAAACACCATATATTTT | CASSYGPGTSGNTIYF
TRBJ2-3 | TRBV5-1 | . | . | TGCGCCAGCAGCCCCTCCCCGGACCCCACAGATACGCAGTATTTT | CASSPSPDPTDTQYF
TRBJ2-3 | TRBV2 | . | . | TGTGCCAGCAGTCCTACCTGGGGCACAGATACGCAGTATTTT | CASSPTWGTDTQYF
TRBJ2-7 | TRBV6-5 | . | . | TGTGCCAGCAGTGAAACAGGGTACGAGCAGTACTTC | CASSETGYEQYF
TRBJ2-5 | TRBV28 | TRBD1 | . | TGTGCCAGCAGTTTACGCCCTCCCGGGACAGAGTTCCAAGAGACCCAGTACTTC | CASSLRPPGTEFQETQYF
TRBJ2-3 | TRBV6-5 | TRBD2 | . | TGTGCCAGCAGTTATCTCGGGAGGACAGATACGCAGTATTTT | CASSYLGRTDTQYF
TRBJ2-3 | TRBV11-2 | . | once | TGTGCCAGCAGCTCCAGCACAGATACGCAGTATTTT | CASSSSTDTQYF
TRBJ2-1 | TRBV5-4 | . | few | TGTGCCAGCAGCTTCGACCGGGACGCCAATGAGCAGTTCTTC | CASSFDRDANEQFF
TRBJ1-1 | TRBV2 | . | few | TGTGCCAGCACCGAAGGGGGTCGCACTGAAGCTTTCTTT | CASTEGGRTEAFF
TRBJ2-2 | TRBV7-7 | TRBD2 | . | TGTGCCAGCAGCTCCACCTCTCTAGCGGGAGCCCCCGGGGAGCTGTTTTTT | CASSSTSLAGAPGELFF
TRBJ2-1 | TRBV7-9 | . | . | TGTGCCAGCAGCGAAACAGGGTTTCCCTACAATGAGCAGTTCTTC | CASSETGFPYNEQFF
TRBJ2-7 | TRBV30 | . | . | TGTGCCTGGAGTCGCCAGGGACTCGAGCAGTACTTC | CAWSRQGLEQYF
TRBJ1-2 | TRBV7-9 | TRBD1 | . | TGTGCCAGCAGCTCCGGTACAGGGGACTATGGCTACACCTTC | CASSSGTGDYGYTF
TRBJ1-1 | TRBV11-2 | . | . | TGTGCCAGCAGCTTAGTACCAGGGGCCACTGAAGCTTTCTTT | CASSLVPGATEAFF
TRBJ2-5 | TRBV27 | . | few | TGTGCCAGCAGCCGAATCGGCCTGGGGGAGACCCAGTACTTC | CASSRIGLGETQYF